This TCR beta chain was found in a study of OX40 agonist ivuxolimab in advanced cancers. Clones were read by immunoSEQ multiplex PCR, and TCRdb kept only the in-frame ones, dropping some. The sample yields roughly 30,000 clones, about four fifths seen once. This clone was seen more than once but under ten times. It was autoimmune disease history or systemic immunosuppression that excluded patients. Germline V gene lookup returns CDR1 MNHEY and CDR2 SMNVEV (reference sequence). There are 15 residues in the CDR3. With V trimmed by 4 bases and J by 6 bases, 9 bases remained unmatched. V is TRBV27 and J is TRBJ2-7; 10 positions match TRBD2. The specimen comprised CD4+ or CD8+ T cells sorted from blood, sampled in a trial of the OX40 agonist ivuxolimab. This clonotype was obtained from an adult with an advanced solid tumor such as melanoma, head and neck, liver or kidney cancer. Here the CDR3 DNA reads TGTGCCAGCAGTTCCCTAGCGGGAGATAAAGTCGAGCAGTACTTC. Translation gives CASSSLAGDKVEQYF.